The clone carrying this T cell receptor (beta chain) was recorded a few times. This entry belongs to a study of T cells in Graves' hyperthyroidism and ophthalmopathy. TCR beta CDR3 regions were amplified from RNA transcripts. The HTBI set primed first-round TCR CDR3 RT-PCR. TCRdb re-derived calls from the multiplex PCR reads in MiXCR, one entry per CDR3 protein. The sample lists some 600,000 distinct CDR3 sequences; more than 11% were seen once. This CDR3 is built from 15 residues. Trimming took 1 base from V and 2 from J, leaving 12 bases between them. Germline V gene data show CDR1 as LGHDT and CDR2 as YNNKEL (reference sequence). Out of approximately 10 ml of fresh peripheral blood came the PBMCs.

The genes are TRBV3-1 and TRBJ2-7, with D maybe TRBD1 (6 bases). The specimen was blood. This TCR came from a woman aged 25 to 45 with Graves' hyperthyroidism that later progressed to Graves' ophthalmopathy. The CDR3 here is CASSQGGTTPYEQYF. CDR3 nucleotides: TGTGCCAGCAGCCAAGGGGGGACAACCCCCTACGAGCAGTACTTC.